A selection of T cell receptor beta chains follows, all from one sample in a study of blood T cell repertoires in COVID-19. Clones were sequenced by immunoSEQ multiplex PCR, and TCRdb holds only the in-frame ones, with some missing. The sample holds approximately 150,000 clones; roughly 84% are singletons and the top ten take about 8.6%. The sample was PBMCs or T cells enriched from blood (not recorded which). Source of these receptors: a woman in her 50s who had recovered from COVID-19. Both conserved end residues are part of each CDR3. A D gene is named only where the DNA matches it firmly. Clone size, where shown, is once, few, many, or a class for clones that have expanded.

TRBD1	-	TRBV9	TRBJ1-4	TGTGCCAGCAGCCCCCGGGGGGGGACAGGGTCTGAAAAACTGTTTTTT	CASSPRGGTGSEKLFF
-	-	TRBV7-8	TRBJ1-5	TGTGCCAGCAGCTTAGGTCACAGGCTTAGCAATCAGCCCCAGCATTTT	CASSLGHRLSNQPQHF
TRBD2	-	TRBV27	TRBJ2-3	TGTGCCAGCAGTTTTAACCCGTTGGGTACGGGAGGGATAAATACGCAGTATTTT	CASSFNPLGTGGINTQYF
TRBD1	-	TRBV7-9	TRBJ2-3	TGTGCCAGCAGCCGAGACAGGGGATTTGCAGATACGCAGTATTTT	CASSRDRGFADTQYF
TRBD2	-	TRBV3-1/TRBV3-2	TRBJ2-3	TGTGCCAGCAGCACACAAAGGGGGACTAGCGGACTAACAGATACGCAGTATTTT	CASSTQRGTSGLTDTQYF
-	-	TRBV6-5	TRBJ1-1	TGTGCCAGCGTCCCCTCGTGGGAGGCTTTCTTT	CASVPSWEAFF
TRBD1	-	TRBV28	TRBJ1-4	TGTGCCAGCAGACCGGACAGGGGGCAAAATGAAAAACTGTTTTTT	CASRPDRGQNEKLFF
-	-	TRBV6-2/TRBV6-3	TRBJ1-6	TGTGCCAGCAGTTTACAGGGTTCTAATTCACCCCTCCACTTT	CASSLQGSNSPLHF
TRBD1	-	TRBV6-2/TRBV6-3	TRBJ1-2	TGTGCCAGCAGTTACGTGCACGGACAGGGGCTATATGGCTACACCTTC	CASSYVHGQGLYGYTF
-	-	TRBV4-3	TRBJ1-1	TGCGCCAGCAGCCAAGAAGGACAGAACACTGAAGCTTTCTTT	CASSQEGQNTEAFF
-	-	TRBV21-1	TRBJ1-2	TGTGCCAGCAGCGATTTGGGACAGGGTGCTGGCTACACCTTC	CASSDLGQGAGYTF
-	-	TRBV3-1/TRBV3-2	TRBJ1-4	TGTGCCAGCAGCCAACGGCCCAGGGATTTTGAAAAACTGTTTTTT	CASSQRPRDFEKLFF
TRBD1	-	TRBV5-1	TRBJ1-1	TGCGCCAGCAGCTTGCTGCTGAAGGGGGCCGATTGGTATAACACTGAAGCTTTCTTT	CASSLLLKGADWYNTEAFF
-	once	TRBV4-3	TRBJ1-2	TGCGCCAGCAGCCAAGGGGGGGGAGGGAATAACTATGGCTACACCTTC	CASSQGGGGNNYGYTF
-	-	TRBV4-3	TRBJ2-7	TGCGCCAGCAGCCAAGTACTCATGGCGGGGACTCCTGTTGTCGAGCAGTACTTC	CASSQVLMAGTPVVEQYF
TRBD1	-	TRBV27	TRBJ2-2	TGTGCCAGCAGTTTAAAGACCCGCCTCGGAGGGGACAGGGGGCAAGGCGGGGAGCTGTTTTTT	CASSLKTRLGGDRGQGGELFF
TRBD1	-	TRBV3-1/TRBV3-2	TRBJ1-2	TGTGCCAGCAGCCAAGGATCCGGGACAGGGGTGAGCTACACCTTC	CASSQGSGTGVSYTF
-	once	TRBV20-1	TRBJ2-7	TGCAGTGCTAGTAATGCAGCGGAGTCCCAATCCTACGAGCAGTACTTC	CSASNAAESQSYEQYF
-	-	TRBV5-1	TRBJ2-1	TGCGCCAGCAGCTTTGCGGGGCGGAATGAGCAGTTCTTC	CASSFAGRNEQFF
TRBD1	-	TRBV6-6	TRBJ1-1	TGTGCCAGCAGTCGACAGGGATCACCCACTGAAGCTTTCTTT	CASSRQGSPTEAFF
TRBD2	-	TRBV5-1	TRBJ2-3	TGCGCCAGCGGACCGCAACTAGCGGGAGTAGCGGATACGCAGTATTTT	CASGPQLAGVADTQYF
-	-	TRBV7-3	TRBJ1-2	TGTGCCAGCAGCCCCCAGGGGAACTATGGCTACACCTTC	CASSPQGNYGYTF
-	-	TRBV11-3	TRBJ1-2	TGTGCCAGCAGCTTAGATCACCAGTCCTATGGCTACACCTTC	CASSLDHQSYGYTF
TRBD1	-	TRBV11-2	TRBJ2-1	TGTGCCAGCAGCTTGTCCGGGACAGCCGTAGGTGAGCAGTTCTTC	CASSLSGTAVGEQFF
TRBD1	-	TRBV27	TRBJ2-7	TGTGCCAGCAGTTTGACAGGGCAAGAGCAGTACTTC	CASSLTGQEQYF
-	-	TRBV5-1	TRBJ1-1	TGCGCCAGCAGCTTGGACGGGATGAACACTGAAGCTTTCTTT	CASSLDGMNTEAFF
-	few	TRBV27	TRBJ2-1	TGTGCCAGCAGCCTCGGGTTTGAGCAGTTCTTC	CASSLGFEQFF
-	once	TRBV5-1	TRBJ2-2	TGCGCCAGCGGCGACACAGGGCCCACCGGGGAGCTGTTTTTT	CASGDTGPTGELFF
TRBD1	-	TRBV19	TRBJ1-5	TGTGCCAGTAGTATATTGACAGGGGGCGCCCAGCCCCAGCATTTT	CASSILTGGAQPQHF
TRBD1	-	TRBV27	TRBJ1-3	TGTGCCAGCAGTGCGACAGGGCGGGACGGAAACACCATATATTTT	CASSATGRDGNTIYF
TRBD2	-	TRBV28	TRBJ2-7	TGTGCCAGCAGTTTATGGGAACTAGCGGGAGACTCCTACGAGCAGTACTTC	CASSLWELAGDSYEQYF
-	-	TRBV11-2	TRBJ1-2	TGTGCCAGCAGCTTAGATCTGCTACAGCTAAATAACTATGGCTACACCTTC	CASSLDLLQLNNYGYTF
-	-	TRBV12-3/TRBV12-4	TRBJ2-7	TGTGCCAGCATGTCCCAGGTAGGAGAGCAGTACTTC	CASMSQVGEQYF
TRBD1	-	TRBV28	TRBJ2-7	TGTGCCAGCACTGGGGCCGGGACAGGGGACTACGAGCAGTACTTC	CASTGAGTGDYEQYF
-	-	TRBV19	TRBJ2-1	TGTGCCAGTAATCATCTGGCTAGCCCTGAGCAGTTCTTC	CASNHLASPEQFF
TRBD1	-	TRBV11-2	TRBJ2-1	TGTGCCAGCAGCTTAGAGGGACAGTCCTACAATGAGCAGTTCTTC	CASSLEGQSYNEQFF
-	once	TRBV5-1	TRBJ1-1	TGCGCCAGCAGCTTGGGGTGGGTGACAGCAAACACTGAAGCTTTCTTT	CASSLGWVTANTEAFF
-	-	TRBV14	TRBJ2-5	TGTGCCAGCAGCCAAGATTCACAGGCGATTTGGGAGACCCAGTACTTC	CASSQDSQAIWETQYF
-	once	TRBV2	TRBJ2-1	TGTGCCAGCAGTGGAGGAGGGGCGTTGGACAATGAGCAGTTCTTC	CASSGGGALDNEQFF
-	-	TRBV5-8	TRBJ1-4	TGTGCCAGCCTAGACAGGACCACTGCTCCGAATGAAAAACTGTTTTTT	CASLDRTTAPNEKLFF
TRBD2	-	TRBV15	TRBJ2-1	TGTGCCACCAGCAGAGGGGGACTAGCGGGAGGGGATGAGCAGTTCTTC	CATSRGGLAGGDEQFF
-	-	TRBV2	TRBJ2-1	TGTGCCAGCAGTGTTGAGCGAGCGAGCTACAATGAGCAGTTCTTC	CASSVERASYNEQFF
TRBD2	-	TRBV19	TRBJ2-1	TGTGCCAGTAGTAACCTAGCGGGAGGTCAGTCCTACAATGAGCAGTTCTTC	CASSNLAGGQSYNEQFF
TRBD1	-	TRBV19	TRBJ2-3	TGTGCCAGTAGTACCCGGGACAGGGTGGGTAGCACAGATACGCAGTATTTT	CASSTRDRVGSTDTQYF
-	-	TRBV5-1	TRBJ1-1	TGCGCCAGCAGCCCTAATACAGGACCGAGTGGTGGAGAAGCTTTCTTT	CASSPNTGPSGGEAFF
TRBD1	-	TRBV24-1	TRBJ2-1	TGTGCCACCAGGCTTACAGGGGGCGAGGGCGAGCAGTTCTTC	CATRLTGGEGEQFF
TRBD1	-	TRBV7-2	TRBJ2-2	TGTGCCAGCAGCTTGAGACAGGGAACCGGGGAGCTGTTTTTT	CASSLRQGTGELFF
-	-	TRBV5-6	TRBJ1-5	TGTGCCAGCAGCTTGTTTGCAGGGGATTTGGTTTCAGCGCATTTT	CASSLFAGDLVSAHF